This record concerns one T cell receptor beta chain sequence. Antigen unknown. Generated by immunoSEQ multiplex PCR, the TCRdb table keeps only in-frame clones and is missing some. This table holds thousands of clones, about 80% found once. These data are taken from a study of follicular helper T cells after annual influenza vaccination. Findings and limits, study-wide: Day 7 ICOS+CD38+ clones later appeared mostly in ICOS-CD38- cTfh.

Specified time point: 2014-2015 season, pre-vaccination. ICOS+CD38+ and ICOS-CD38- fractions were sorted from non-naive CD4+CXCR5+PD-1+ cells. Germline CDR1 GTSNPN, CDR2 SVGIG (reference sequence). The CDR3 extends over 13 amino acids. V was cut by 0 bases and J by 7 bases, with 10 bases left in between. The chain uses TRBV30 and TRBJ1-5, with TRBD1 as a possible D gene (5 bases). This TCR derives from an adult who received the influenza vaccine. The material sequenced was CXCR5+ CD38- circulating T follicular helper cells from blood, taken on the day of influenza vaccination. Subset specified: circulating Tfh, non-naive CD4+CXCR5+PD-1+ (ICOS+CD38+ or ICOS-CD38-). CDR3 region: CAWSVGGGQPQHF. CDR3 DNA sequence: TGTGCCTGGAGTGTTGGGGGGGGGCAGCCCCAGCATTTT. Filled out from reference TRBV30 and TRBJ1-5, the complete variable domain reads SQTIHQWPATLVQPVGSPLSLECTVEGTSNPNLYWYRQAAGRGLQLLFYSVGIGQISSEVPQNLSASRPQDRQFILSSKKLLLSDSGFYLCAWSVGGGQPQHFGDGTRLSIL.